These T cell receptor beta chains were read from a single sample in a study of cytomegalovirus exposure and HLA in healthy donors. Generated by immunoSEQ multiplex PCR, the TCRdb table keeps only in-frame clones and is missing some. Altogether roughly 150,000 clones are present, about two thirds being singletons, with the ten largest covering about 4.1%. Sequencing was carried out using PBMCs. Receptors originate from a man in his 60s in good health and CMV-seronegative. Both conserved end residues are part of each CDR3. D genes are given only for firm matches. Size values are once, few and many counts, or a class for expanded clones, and some rows have none.

j_call v_call clone_size d_call cdr3_aa cdr3_nt
TRBJ2-5 TRBV5-1 . . CASRVSRGGLETQYF TGCGCCAGCAGGGTTTCCAGGGGTGGCCTAGAGACCCAGTACTTC
TRBJ1-5 TRBV2 . . CASSVGRGVYSNQPQHF TGTGCCAGCAGTGTGGGCAGGGGAGTCTATAGCAATCAGCCCCAGCATTTT
TRBJ2-7 TRBV5-1 . TRBD2 CASSLDTSGRGYEQYF TGCGCCAGCAGCTTGGATACTAGCGGGAGGGGGTACGAGCAGTACTTC
TRBJ2-7 TRBV7-2 . TRBD2 CASSPPGTSGFYEQYF TGTGCCAGCAGCCCCCCCGGGACTAGCGGGTTCTACGAGCAGTACTTC
TRBJ1-1 TRBV7-9 few . CASSPNPQGKDTEAFF TGTGCCAGCAGTCCGAACCCCCAGGGGAAGGACACTGAAGCTTTCTTT
TRBJ2-5 TRBV6-1 once TRBD2 CASSTSGSYQETQYF TGTGCCAGTTCGACTAGCGGGTCGTACCAAGAGACCCAGTACTTC
TRBJ2-7 TRBV9 . TRBD1 CASSPFDRARFGEQYF TGTGCCAGCAGCCCCTTCGACAGGGCGCGGTTTGGAGAGCAGTACTTC
TRBJ2-2 TRBV4-2 once TRBD1 CASSQETGRELFF TGTGCCAGCAGCCAAGAGACAGGGAGGGAGCTGTTTTTT
TRBJ2-1 TRBV10-3 . TRBD2 CAISVTSGRSYNEQFF TGTGCCATCAGTGTCACTAGCGGGAGATCATACAATGAGCAGTTCTTC
TRBJ2-1 TRBV6-6 . TRBD1 CASSTDRVDEQFF TGTGCCAGCAGTACGGACAGGGTCGATGAGCAGTTCTTC